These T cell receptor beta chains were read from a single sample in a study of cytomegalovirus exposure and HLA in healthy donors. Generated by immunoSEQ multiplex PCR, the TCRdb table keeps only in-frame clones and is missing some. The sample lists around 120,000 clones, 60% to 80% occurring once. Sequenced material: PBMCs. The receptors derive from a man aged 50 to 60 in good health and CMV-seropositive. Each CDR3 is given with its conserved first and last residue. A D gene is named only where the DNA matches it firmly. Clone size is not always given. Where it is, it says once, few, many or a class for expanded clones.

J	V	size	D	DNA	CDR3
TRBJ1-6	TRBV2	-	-	TGTGCCAGCACCCTCCCCCCAGGGTCCATCTCCAATAATTCACCCCTCCACTTT	CASTLPPGSISNNSPLHF
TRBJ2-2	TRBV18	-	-	TGTGCCAGCTCACCAAGTGCGGGGGCCTTGGCCGGGGAGCTGTTTTTT	CASSPSAGALAGELFF
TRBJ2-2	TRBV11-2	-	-	TGTGCCTCCGGTGGTAGCGGGACAGTAAACACCGGGGAGCTGTTTTTT	CASGGSGTVNTGELFF
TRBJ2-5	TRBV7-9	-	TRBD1	TGTGCCAGCAGCCTCACAGGGGGACGAGAGACCCAGTACTTC	CASSLTGGRETQYF
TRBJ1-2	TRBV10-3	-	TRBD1	TGTGCCACCGAGGGGACAGGGGATGGCTACACCTTC	CATEGTGDGYTF
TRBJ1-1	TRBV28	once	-	TGTGCCAGCACCTCCGGGGGAGGGCACACTGAAGCTTTCTTT	CASTSGGGHTEAFF
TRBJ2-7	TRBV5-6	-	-	TGTGCCAGCAGCTTGGGCAGGGTCCACGAGCAGTACTTC	CASSLGRVHEQYF
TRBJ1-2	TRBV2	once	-	TGTGCCAGCAGTGGAATAACAGTTAACTATGGCTACACCTTC	CASSGITVNYGYTF
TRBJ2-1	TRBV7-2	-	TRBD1	TGTGCCAGCAGCTCCGGGGGACAGGGTTCCTACAATGAGCAGTTCTTC	CASSSGGQGSYNEQFF
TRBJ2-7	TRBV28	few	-	TGTGCCAGCAGCACTTGGAGCTACGAGCAGTACTTC	CASSTWSYEQYF
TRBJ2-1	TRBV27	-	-	TGTGCCAGCGGCCGGAGTGCCTACAATGAGCAGTTCTTC	CASGRSAYNEQFF
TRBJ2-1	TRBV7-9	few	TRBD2	TGTGCCAGCAGCTACCTAGCGGGGTCCTACAATGAGCAGTTCTTC	CASSYLAGSYNEQFF
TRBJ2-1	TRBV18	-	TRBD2	TGTGCCAGCTCACCTCTTAGCGGGATAAACAATGAGCAGTTCTTC	CASSPLSGINNEQFF
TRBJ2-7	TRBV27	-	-	TGTGCCAGCAGTTTCCACCCCCGTCGCGAGGACTACGAGCAGTACTTC	CASSFHPRREDYEQYF
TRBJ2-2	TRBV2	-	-	TGTGCCAGCAGTGATCGGCTAGGTGGCGGGGAGCTGTTTTTT	CASSDRLGGGELFF
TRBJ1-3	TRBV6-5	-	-	TGTGCCAGCACTCCGGGGGGGGCTGGAAACACCATATATTTT	CASTPGGAGNTIYF
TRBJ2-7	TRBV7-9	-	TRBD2	TGCGCCAGCAGCTCACCGGGACTAGCGAGCGAGCAGTACTTC	CASSSPGLASEQYF
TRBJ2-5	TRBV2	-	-	TGTGCCAGCACCGAGTGGACAGACGAGACCCAGTACTTC	CASTEWTDETQYF
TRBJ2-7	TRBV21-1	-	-	TGTGCCAGGACCCCAGGGACAGGACTACCCGCACCCTACGAGCAGTACTTC	CARTPGTGLPAPYEQYF
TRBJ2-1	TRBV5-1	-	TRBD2	TGCGCCAGCAGCCCCGATAGAGCGGGGCAGTCCTACAATGAGCAGTTCTTC	CASSPDRAGQSYNEQFF
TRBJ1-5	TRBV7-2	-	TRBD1	TGTGCCAGCAGCCTAGGGACAGGGAACAATCAGCCCCAGCATTTT	CASSLGTGNNQPQHF
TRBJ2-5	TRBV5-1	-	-	TGCGCCAGCAGCGAAGATAGTTTGGGAGGCCAAGAGACCCAGTACTTC	CASSEDSLGGQETQYF
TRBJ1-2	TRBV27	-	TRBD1	TGTGCCAGCAGACCGACAGGGGCTAACTATGGCTACACCTTC	CASRPTGANYGYTF
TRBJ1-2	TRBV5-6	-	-	TGTGCCAGCAGCTGGCTTATGGAGGCGAGGGGCTACACCTTC	CASSWLMEARGYTF
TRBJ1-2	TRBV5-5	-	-	TGTGCCAGCAGCTTGGTGGGCACCAAAAGTGGGGGCTACACCTTC	CASSLVGTKSGGYTF
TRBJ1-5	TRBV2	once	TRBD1	TGTGCCAGCAGAGACAGGGCCCGTCAGCCCCAGCATTTT	CASRDRARQPQHF
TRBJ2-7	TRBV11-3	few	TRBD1	TGTGCCAGCAGCTTAAATCCAGGGGGAGAGCAGTACTTC	CASSLNPGGEQYF
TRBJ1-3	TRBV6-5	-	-	TGTGCCAGCGCGGGGGGGAACACCATATATTTT	CASAGGNTIYF
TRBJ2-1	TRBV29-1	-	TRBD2	TGCAGCGTTCCCAAAGGGACTAGCGGGAGAGACGGTGAGCAGTTCTTC	CSVPKGTSGRDGEQFF
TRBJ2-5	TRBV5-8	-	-	TGTGCCAGCAGCTTGGGAAGCAACTGGGGGCGAGAGACCCAGTACTTC	CASSLGSNWGRETQYF
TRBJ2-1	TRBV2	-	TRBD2	TGTGCCAGCAGTCCCACGACTAGCGGGGGAGACAATGAGCAGTTCTTC	CASSPTTSGGDNEQFF
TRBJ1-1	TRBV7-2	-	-	TGTGCCAGCAGCCTAAGCCGGTCCGTGCTGAACACTGAAGCTTTCTTT	CASSLSRSVLNTEAFF
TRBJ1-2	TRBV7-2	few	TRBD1	TGTGCCAGTATAGTGACAGGGAACCTGCTAAGAGGCTACACCTTC	CASIVTGNLLRGYTF
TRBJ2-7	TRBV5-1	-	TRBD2	TGCGCCAGCAGCTTGGACAGTTCGGGACTAGACAGCGAGCAGTACTTC	CASSLDSSGLDSEQYF
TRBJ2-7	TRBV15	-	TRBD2	TGTGCCACCAGCCTGACTAGCGGGGATGAGGACGAGCAGTACTTC	CATSLTSGDEDEQYF
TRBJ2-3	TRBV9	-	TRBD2	TGTGCCAGCAGCGCCTGGCTCCTAGCGGGAGCGGCAGATACGCAGTATTTT	CASSAWLLAGAADTQYF
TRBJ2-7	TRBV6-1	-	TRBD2	TGTGCCAGCAGTGAGATCCCCGGGACTAGCGTCTACGAGCAGTACTTC	CASSEIPGTSVYEQYF
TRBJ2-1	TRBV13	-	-	TGTGCCAGCAGCTTAGGCCGGGCGGGTTCCTACAATGAGCAGTTCTTC	CASSLGRAGSYNEQFF
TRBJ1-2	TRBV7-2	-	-	TGTGCCAGCAGCCAGCGGAGGGATGGTAACTATGGCTACACCTTC	CASSQRRDGNYGYTF
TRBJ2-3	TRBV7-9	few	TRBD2	TGTGCCAGCAGCTTCACCCGTAGCGGGGGGCAAGATACGCAGTATTTT	CASSFTRSGGQDTQYF
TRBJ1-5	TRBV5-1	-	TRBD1	TGCGCCAGCAGCTTGGAGGGGACAGGGACTCAGCCCCAGCATTTT	CASSLEGTGTQPQHF
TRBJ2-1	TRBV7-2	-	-	TGTGCCAGCAGCTTACGTTCGGGGAGCTCCTACAATGAGCAGTTCTTC	CASSLRSGSSYNEQFF
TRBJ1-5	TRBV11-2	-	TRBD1	TGTGCCAGCAGCACGACAGGGGAAATCAATCAGCCCCAGCATTTT	CASSTTGEINQPQHF
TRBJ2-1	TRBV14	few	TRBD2	TGTGCCAGCAGCCCCTGGACTAGCGGGACCAGTGAGCAGTTCTTC	CASSPWTSGTSEQFF
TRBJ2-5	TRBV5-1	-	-	TGCGCCAGCAGCTTGGGCAGGGGCGGGCGCTGGGAGACCCAGTACTTC	CASSLGRGGRWETQYF